Included here is one TCR beta chain sequence, with context. What it recognizes is unknown. In TCRdb, the 5' RACE reads were re-called with MiXCR into one record per CDR3 protein. The repertoire holds about 140,000 distinct CDR3 sequences, with approximately 26% as singletons. The source of the sample is a study of T-cell memory formation after mild COVID-19. Points from the study as a whole: Confirmation was lacking for SARS-CoV-2 specificity of second-wave clones that peaked on day 37.

The CDR3 extends over 13 amino acids. V dropped 5 bases and J dropped 3; count of bases not matched to a gene: 4. Germline V CDR1 and CDR2: SGHKS, YYEKEE (reference sequence). Sequencing used PBMCs or a T cell subset sorted from them (not recorded which). This receptor was identified in an adult woman who had mild COVID-19 (a few samples of this study predate the infection). Cell type and time point are not known. The chain uses TRBV5-5 and TRBJ1-1; 7 bases agree with TRBD1. The CDR3 coding sequence is TGTGCCAGCAGGTTACAGGGGTACACTGAAGCTTTCTTT. Amino acids: CASRLQGYTEAFF.